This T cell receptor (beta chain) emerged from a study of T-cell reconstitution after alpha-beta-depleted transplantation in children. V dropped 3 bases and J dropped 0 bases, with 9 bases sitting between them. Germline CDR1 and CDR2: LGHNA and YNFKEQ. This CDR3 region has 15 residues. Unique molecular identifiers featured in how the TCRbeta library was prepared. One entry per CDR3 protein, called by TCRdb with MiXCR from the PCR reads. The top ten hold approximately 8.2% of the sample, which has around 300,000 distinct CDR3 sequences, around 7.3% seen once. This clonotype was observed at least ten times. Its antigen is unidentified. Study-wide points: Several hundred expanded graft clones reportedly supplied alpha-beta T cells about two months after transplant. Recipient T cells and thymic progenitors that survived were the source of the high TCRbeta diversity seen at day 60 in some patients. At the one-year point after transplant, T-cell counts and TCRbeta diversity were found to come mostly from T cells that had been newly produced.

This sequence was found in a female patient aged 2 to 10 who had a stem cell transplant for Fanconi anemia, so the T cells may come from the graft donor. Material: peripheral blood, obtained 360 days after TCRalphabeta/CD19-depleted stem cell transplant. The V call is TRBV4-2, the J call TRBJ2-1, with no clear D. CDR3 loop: CASSQGSLSYNEQFF. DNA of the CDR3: TGTGCCAGCAGCCAGGGTAGCCTCTCCTACAATGAGCAGTTCTTC.